The clone carrying this T cell receptor beta chain was seen many times. Through Arm-PCR of CDR3 regions and iRepertoire HTBI primers, TCR beta libraries were built. TCRdb fed the multiplex PCR reads into MiXCR, producing one record per CDR3 protein. The repertoire holds more than 450,000 distinct CDR3 sequences, with about a sixth as singletons. This entry belongs to a study of regulatory T cells in long-lasting Graves disease. CDR1 is SGHAT, CDR2 FQNNGV, per germline. Trimming left V 0 bases short and J 1 base short, with 7 bases between. This CDR3 comprises 14 residues. The sample's time point: newly diagnosed GD, antithyroid drugs for less than 3 months. Preparation of the TCR library used RNA extracted from PBMCs. The same specimen was also included in a second study, on T cells in Graves' hyperthyroidism and ophthalmopathy. This second study notes: Researchers ran a first-round RT-PCR on the TCR CDR3 using the HTBI primer set.

This receptor was identified in a man in his forties with Graves disease. The sample here was peripheral blood mononuclear cells (PBMCs), taken at new diagnosis, from a patient treated with antithyroid drugs. V usage is TRBV11-2 and J usage is TRBJ2-7, with a possible D match to TRBD1 (5 bases). CDR3 loop: CASSLERQSYEQYF. CDR3 DNA: TGTGCCAGCAGCTTAGAACGACAGTCCTACGAGCAGTACTTC.